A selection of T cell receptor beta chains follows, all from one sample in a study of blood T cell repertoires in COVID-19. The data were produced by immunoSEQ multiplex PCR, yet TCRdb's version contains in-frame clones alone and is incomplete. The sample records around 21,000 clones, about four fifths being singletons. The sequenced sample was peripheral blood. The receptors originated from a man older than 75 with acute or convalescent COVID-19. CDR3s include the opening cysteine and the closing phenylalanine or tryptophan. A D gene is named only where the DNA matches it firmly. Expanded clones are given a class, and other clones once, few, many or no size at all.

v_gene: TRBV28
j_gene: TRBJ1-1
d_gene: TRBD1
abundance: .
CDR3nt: TGTGCCAGCAGAACAGGGGGTTTGACTGAAGCTTTCTTT
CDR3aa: CASRTGGLTEAFF

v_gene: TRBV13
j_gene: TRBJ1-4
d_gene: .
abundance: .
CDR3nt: TGTGCCAGCAGCCCCCGGGGGAGAAATGAAAAACTGTTTTTT
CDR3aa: CASSPRGRNEKLFF

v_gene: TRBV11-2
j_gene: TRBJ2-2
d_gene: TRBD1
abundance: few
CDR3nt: TGTGCCAGCAGCTTAAGGTCGACAGGGGCGGATGGCGGGGAGCTGTTTTTT
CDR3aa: CASSLRSTGADGGELFF

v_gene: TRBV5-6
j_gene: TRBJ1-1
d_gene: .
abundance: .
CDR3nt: TGTGCCAGCAGCTTGGTAACGGGCAGGGGTACTGAAGCTTTCTTT
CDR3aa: CASSLVTGRGTEAFF

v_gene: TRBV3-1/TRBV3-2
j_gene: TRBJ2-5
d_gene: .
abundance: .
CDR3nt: TGTGCCAGCAGCCAAGATGGGAGACAGGAAGAGACCCAGTACTTC
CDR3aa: CASSQDGRQEETQYF

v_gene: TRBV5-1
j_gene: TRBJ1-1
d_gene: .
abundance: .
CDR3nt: TGCGCCAGCAGCCTAACTCAGGGGAACACTGAAGCTTTCTTT
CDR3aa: CASSLTQGNTEAFF

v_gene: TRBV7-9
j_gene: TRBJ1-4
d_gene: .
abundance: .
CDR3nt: TGTGCCAGCAGCTTAGGAGGCACAACTAATGAAAAACTGTTTTTT
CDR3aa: CASSLGGTTNEKLFF

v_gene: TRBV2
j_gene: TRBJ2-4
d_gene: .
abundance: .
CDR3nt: TGTGCCAGCAGTGAGGGACTCTCCCGGTTAGCCAAAAACATTCAGTACTTC
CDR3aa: CASSEGLSRLAKNIQYF

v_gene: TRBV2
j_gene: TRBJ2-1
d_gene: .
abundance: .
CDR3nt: TGTGCCAGCAGGGGAGCCCGTCAGTTCTTC
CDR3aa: CASRGARQFF

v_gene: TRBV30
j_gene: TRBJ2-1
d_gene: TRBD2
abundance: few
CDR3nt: TGTGCCTGGAGGTCCGCTAGCGGGAGGTACCTCTTC
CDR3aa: CAWRSASGRYLF

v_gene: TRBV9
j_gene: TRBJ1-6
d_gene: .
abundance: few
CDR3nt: TGTGCCAGCAGCGTAGCGACAAGAGATAATTCACCCCTCCACTTT
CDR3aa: CASSVATRDNSPLHF

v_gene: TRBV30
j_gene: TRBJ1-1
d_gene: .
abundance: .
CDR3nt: TGTGCCTGGAGCGGAGGTGGGATTACTGAAGCTTTCTTT
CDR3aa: CAWSGGGITEAFF

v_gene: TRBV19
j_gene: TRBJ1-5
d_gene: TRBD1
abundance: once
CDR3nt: TGTGCCAGTAGTACCAGGGGGCTAAGGAACAATCAGCCCCAGCATTTT
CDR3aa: CASSTRGLRNNQPQHF

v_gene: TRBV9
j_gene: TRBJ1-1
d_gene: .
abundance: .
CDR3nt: TGTGCCAGCAGCCCGACAATCGGCACTGAAGCTTTCTTT
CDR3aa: CASSPTIGTEAFF

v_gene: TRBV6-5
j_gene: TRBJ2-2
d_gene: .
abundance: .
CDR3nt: TGTGCCAGCACCTACGACAGGAGGAACACCGGGGAGCTGTTTTTT
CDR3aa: CASTYDRRNTGELFF

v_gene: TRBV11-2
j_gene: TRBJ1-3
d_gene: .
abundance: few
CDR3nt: TGTGCCAGCAGCTCCCAGACAGTTGGAAACACCATATATTTT
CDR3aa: CASSSQTVGNTIYF

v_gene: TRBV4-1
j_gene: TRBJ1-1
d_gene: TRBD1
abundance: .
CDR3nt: TGCGCCAGCAGCCATCAGACAGGGCGCGTGAACACTGAAGCTTTCTTT
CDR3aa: CASSHQTGRVNTEAFF

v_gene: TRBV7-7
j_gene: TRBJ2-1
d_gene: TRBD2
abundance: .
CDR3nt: TGTGCTAGCAGCGCACTAAGACTAGCGGGAAGCTCCTACAATGAGCAGTTCTTC
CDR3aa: CASSALRLAGSSYNEQFF

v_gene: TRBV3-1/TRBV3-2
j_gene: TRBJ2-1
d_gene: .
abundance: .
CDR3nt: TGTGCCAGCAGCCTGACAAGCCTCGATGAGCAGTTCTTC
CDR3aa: CASSLTSLDEQFF

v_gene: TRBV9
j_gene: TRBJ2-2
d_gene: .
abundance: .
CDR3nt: TGTGCCAGCAGCGTAGAGTGGACTGCTAACACCGGGGAGCTGTTTTTT
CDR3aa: CASSVEWTANTGELFF

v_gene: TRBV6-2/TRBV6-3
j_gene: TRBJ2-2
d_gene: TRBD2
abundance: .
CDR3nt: TGTGCCAGCAGTTACCCGGGACTAGCGGGAGGCGGGGCCGGGGAGCTGTTTTTT
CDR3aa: CASSYPGLAGGGAGELFF

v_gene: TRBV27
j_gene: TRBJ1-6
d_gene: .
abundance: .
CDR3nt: TGTGCCAGCAGTTCCTCGACTCGGAATTCACCCCTCCACTTT
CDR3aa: CASSSSTRNSPLHF

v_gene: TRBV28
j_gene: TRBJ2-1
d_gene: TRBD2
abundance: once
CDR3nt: TGTGCCAGCAGTTCCCTAGCGGGAGTGGTGAATGAGCAGTTCTTC
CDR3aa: CASSSLAGVVNEQFF

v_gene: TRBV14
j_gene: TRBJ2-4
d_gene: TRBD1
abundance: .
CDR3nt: TGTGCCAGCAGCCAAGGGACAGGGCGAAACATTCAGTACTTC
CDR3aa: CASSQGTGRNIQYF

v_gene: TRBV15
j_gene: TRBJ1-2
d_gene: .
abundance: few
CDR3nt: TGTGCCACCAGCGGGGGGGTGGCCCGTGATTTTTATGGCTACACCTTC
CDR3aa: CATSGGVARDFYGYTF

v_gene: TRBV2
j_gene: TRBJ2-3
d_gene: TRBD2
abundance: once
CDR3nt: TGTGCCAGCAGTTTGACTAGCTCAACAGATACGCAGTATTTT
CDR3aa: CASSLTSSTDTQYF

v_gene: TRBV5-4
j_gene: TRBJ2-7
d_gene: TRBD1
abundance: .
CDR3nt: TGTGCCAGCAGCCCGGGACAGCGCTACGAGCAGTACTTC
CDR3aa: CASSPGQRYEQYF

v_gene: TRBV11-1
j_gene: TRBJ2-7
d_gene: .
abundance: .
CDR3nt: TGTGCCAGCAGCTACCGATTGGGGGGGCCCTACGAGCAGTACTTC
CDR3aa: CASSYRLGGPYEQYF

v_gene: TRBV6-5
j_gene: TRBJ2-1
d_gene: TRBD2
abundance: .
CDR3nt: TGTGCCAGCAGTTACTCAGGGCGGGAGCCCTACAATGAGCAGTTCTTC
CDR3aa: CASSYSGREPYNEQFF

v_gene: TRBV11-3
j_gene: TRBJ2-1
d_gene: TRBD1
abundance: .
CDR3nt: TGTGCCAGCAGCAATACAGGGGGAAGTGAGCAGTTCTTC
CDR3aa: CASSNTGGSEQFF

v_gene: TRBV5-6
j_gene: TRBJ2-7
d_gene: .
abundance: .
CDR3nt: TGTGCCAGCAGCTTGGATGCGCTGGACAACTCCTACGAGCAGTACTTC
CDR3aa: CASSLDALDNSYEQYF

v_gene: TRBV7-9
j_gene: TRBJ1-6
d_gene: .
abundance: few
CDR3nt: TGTGCCAGCAGGCCCCCCTGGGGGGAAGATAATTCACCCCTCCACTTT
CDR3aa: CASRPPWGEDNSPLHF

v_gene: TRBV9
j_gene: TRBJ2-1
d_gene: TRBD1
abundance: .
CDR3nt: TGTGCCAGCAGCGTAAGGACAGGGGGCCGGGAGCAGTTCTTC
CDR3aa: CASSVRTGGREQFF

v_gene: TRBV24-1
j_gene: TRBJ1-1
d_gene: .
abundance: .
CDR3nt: TGTGCCACCAGTGTCGCGGGTTCCACTGAAGCTTTCTTT
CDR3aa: CATSVAGSTEAFF

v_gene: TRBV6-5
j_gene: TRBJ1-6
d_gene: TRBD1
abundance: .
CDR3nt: TGTGCCAGCAGTCCACAGGGGATTGGGTCACCCCTCCACTTT
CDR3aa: CASSPQGIGSPLHF

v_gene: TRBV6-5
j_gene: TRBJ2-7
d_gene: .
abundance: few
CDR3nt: TGTGCCAGCAGTCCCCGTGAGGGCAGGGGCCAGTACTTC
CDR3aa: CASSPREGRGQYF

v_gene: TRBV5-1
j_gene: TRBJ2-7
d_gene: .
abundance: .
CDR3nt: TGCGCCAGCAGCCACACACAGGGGAGGTACGAGCAGTACTTC
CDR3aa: CASSHTQGRYEQYF

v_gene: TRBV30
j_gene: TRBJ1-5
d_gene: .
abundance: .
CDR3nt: TGTGCCTGGAGTGTAGAGACAGGCCCATTCAATCAGCCCCAGCATTTT
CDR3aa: CAWSVETGPFNQPQHF

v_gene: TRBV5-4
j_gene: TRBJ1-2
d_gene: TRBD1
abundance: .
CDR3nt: TGTGCCAGCAGCGCCGGACAGGGCCGAGACTATGGCTACACCTTC
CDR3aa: CASSAGQGRDYGYTF

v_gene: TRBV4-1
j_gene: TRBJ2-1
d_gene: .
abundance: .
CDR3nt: TGCGCCAGCAGCCAAAAAGGCGGCTCGGATGGGTATGAGCAGTTCTTC
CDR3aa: CASSQKGGSDGYEQFF

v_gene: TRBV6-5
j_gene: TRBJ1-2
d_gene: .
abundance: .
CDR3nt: TGTGCCAGCAGGGGATCAGGGAAGGGTGAACGTGGCTACACCTTC
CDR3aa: CASRGSGKGERGYTF

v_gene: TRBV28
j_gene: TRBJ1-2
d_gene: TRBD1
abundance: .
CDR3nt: TGTGCCAGCAGCCAGGGACAGGGGGCGGCGGGCCGAAGCTACACCTTC
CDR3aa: CASSQGQGAAGRSYTF